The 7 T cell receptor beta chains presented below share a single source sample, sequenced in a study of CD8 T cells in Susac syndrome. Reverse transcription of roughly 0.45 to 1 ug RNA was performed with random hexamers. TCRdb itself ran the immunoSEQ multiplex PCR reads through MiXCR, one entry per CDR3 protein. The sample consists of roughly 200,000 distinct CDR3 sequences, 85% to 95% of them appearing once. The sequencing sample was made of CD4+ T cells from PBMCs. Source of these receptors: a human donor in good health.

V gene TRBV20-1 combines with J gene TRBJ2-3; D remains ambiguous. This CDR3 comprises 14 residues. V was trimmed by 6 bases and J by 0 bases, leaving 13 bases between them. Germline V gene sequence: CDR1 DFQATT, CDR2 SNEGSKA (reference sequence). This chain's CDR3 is CSASRFFSTDTQYF. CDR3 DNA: TGCAGTGCCTCCAGATTCTTCAGCACAGATACGCAGTATTTT.

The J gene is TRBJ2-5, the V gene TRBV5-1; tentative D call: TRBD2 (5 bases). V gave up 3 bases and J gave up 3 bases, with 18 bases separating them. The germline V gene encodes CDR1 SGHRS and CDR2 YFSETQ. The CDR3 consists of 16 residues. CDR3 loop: CASSSFYSVREETQYF. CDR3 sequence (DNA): TGCGCCAGCAGCTCGTTTTATAGCGTAAGGGAAGAGACCCAGTACTTC.

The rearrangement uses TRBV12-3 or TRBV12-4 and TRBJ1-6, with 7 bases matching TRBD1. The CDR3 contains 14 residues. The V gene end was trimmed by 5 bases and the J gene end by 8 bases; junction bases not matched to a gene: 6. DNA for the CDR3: TGTGCCAGCAGTCCACAGGGGACTCATTCACCCCTCCACTTT. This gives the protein CASSPQGTHSPLHF.

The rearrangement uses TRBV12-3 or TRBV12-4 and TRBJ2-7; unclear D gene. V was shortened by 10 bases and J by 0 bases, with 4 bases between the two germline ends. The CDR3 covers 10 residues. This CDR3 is CAIPSYEQYV. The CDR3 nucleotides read TGTGCCATCCCCTCCTACGAGCAGTACGTC.

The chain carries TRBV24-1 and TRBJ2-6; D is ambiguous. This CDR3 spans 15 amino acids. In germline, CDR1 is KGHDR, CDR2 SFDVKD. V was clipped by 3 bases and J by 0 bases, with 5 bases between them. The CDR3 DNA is TGTGCCACCAGTGATAAGGGCTCTGGGGCCAACGTCCTGACTTTC. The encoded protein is CATSDKGSGANVLTF.

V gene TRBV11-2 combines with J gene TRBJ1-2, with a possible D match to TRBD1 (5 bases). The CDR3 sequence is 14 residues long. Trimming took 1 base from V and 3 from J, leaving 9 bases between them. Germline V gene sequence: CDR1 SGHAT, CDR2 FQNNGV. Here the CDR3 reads CASSLVLGDYGYTF. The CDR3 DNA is TGTGCCAGCAGCTTAGTCCTGGGGGACTATGGCTACACCTTC.

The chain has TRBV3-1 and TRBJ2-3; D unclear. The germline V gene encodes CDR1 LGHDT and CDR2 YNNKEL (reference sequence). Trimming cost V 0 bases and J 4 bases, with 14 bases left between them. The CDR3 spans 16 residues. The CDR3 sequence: CASSQELGPPADTQYF. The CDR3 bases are TGTGCCAGCAGCCAAGAGTTGGGCCCCCCTGCAGATACGCAGTATTTT.